Below, 7 T cell receptor beta chains from the same sample are listed, as sequenced in a study of blood T cell repertoires in COVID-19. TCRdb's copy holds only in-frame clones and misses some; the assay was immunoSEQ multiplex PCR. The repertoire consists of around 200,000 clones, with about 85% occurring once and the leading ten covering more than 5.5%. Sequenced: PBMCs or T cells enriched from blood (not recorded which). The receptors originated from a man aged 35-49 years who had recovered from COVID-19.

This sequence joins TRBV11-3 and TRBJ1-2, with 7 bases lining up with TRBD1. V lost 4 bases, J lost 8 bases, and 7 bases stayed unmatched. The CDR3 has 13 residues. The germline V gene encodes CDR1 SGHNT and CDR2 YENEEA. CDR3 coding DNA: TGTGCCAGCAGCTCCAGGGGGGACAAGGGCTACACCTTC. It encodes CASSSRGDKGYTF.

V and J are TRBV28 and TRBJ2-5; D is possibly TRBD1 (6 bases). CDR3 length: 15 residues. Trimming left V 5 bases short and J 4 bases short, with 17 bases between. Per the germline V gene, CDR1 is MDHEN and CDR2 is SYDVKM. CDR3 in DNA: TGTGCCAGCAGTCCTCTGGAGAGGGGGAGAGAGACCCAGTACTTC. This sequence encodes CASSPLERGRETQYF. Filled out from reference TRBV28 and TRBJ2-5, the complete variable domain reads DVKVTQSSRYLVKRTGEKVFLECVQDMDHENMFWYRQDPGLGLRLIYFSYDVKMKEKGDIPEGYSVSREKKERFSLILESASTNQTSMYLCASSPLERGRETQYFGPGTRLLVL.

The V gene is TRBV4-1, the J gene TRBJ2-5; 14 bases map to TRBD2. The CDR3 runs to 17 residues. Germline loops: CDR1 MGHRA, CDR2 YSYEKL. Unmatched junction bases numbered 5, after V lost 0 bases and J lost 5 bases. CDR3 bases: TGCGCCAGCAGCCAAGAAGCGGGGACTAGCGGGGGCGAGACCCAGTACTTC. As protein: CASSQEAGTSGGETQYF.

The rearrangement links TRBV28 to TRBJ1-1, with 9 nucleotides matching TRBD1. V gave up 6 bases and J gave up 5 bases; unmatched junction bases: 16. The CDR3 loop spans 17 amino acids. Germline values: CDR1 MDHEN, CDR2 SYDVKM. CDR3 bases: TGTGCCAGCAGCCGCCACATCTCCGGGACAGGGCGGACTGAAGCTTTCTTT. Amino acid sequence: CASSRHISGTGRTEAFF.

The chain links TRBV19 to TRBJ2-1, with 8 bases aligning to TRBD2. The CDR3 totals 17 residues. The V segment lost 3 bases and the J segment 0 bases; nucleotides outside the gene matches: 7. Germline CDR1 is LNHDA and CDR2 is SQIVND (reference sequence). The CDR3 loop is CASSISSGGLSYNEQFF. The CDR3 DNA reads as TGTGCCAGTAGTATCAGCAGCGGGGGCCTCTCCTACAATGAGCAGTTCTTC.

This clone was found once. The rearrangement joins TRBV6-5 to TRBJ2-3, with 12 bases matching TRBD2. V shed 6 bases and J 6 bases; nucleotides not matched to a gene: 4. Germline loops: CDR1 MNHEY, CDR2 SVGAGI. This CDR3 has 14 amino acids. The CDR3 sequence: CASRTSGGGDTQYF. The DNA for the CDR3 is TGTGCCAGCAGGACTAGCGGGGGCGGGGATACGCAGTATTTT.

CDR3 DNA: TGTGCCAGCAGTTCCCCCGGTAGGGGCCCCGATGAGCAGTTCTTC. Translation gives CASSSPGRGPDEQFF. This sequence joins TRBV28 and TRBJ2-1; possible D gene TRBD1, 5 bases. With 4 bases removed from V and 8 bases from J, the gap between germline ends came to 18 bases. The CDR3 loop spans 15 amino acids. The V gene's germline CDR1 is MDHEN and CDR2 SYDVKM.